This TCR beta chain emerged from a study of cytomegalovirus exposure and HLA in healthy donors. V was pared by 5 bases and J by 0 bases, with 11 bases between. This CDR3 has 14 amino acids. Looked up from germline, CDR1 is MNHEY and CDR2 is SVGAGI. The PCR had 60 Vbeta and 13 Jbeta primers. The assay was immunoSEQ multiplex PCR, and TCRdb's table has in-frame clones only and misses some. Of some 150,000 clones listed, about 86% are singletons. Sequenced: PBMCs. V is TRBV6-5 and J is TRBJ2-7, with a tentative D call TRBD2 (6 bases). This TCR was recovered from a woman in her thirties in good health and CMV-seronegative. This chain's CDR3 is CASSGGAASYEQYF. For the CDR3, the DNA is TGTGCCAGCAGTGGAGGGGCGGCCTCCTACGAGCAGTACTTC.